This paragraph reports one TCR beta chain. The antigen remains unidentified. This sample stems from a study of shared clonotypes between healthy human individuals. Study-level results: The study found roughly 5% of naive CD4 clonotypes shared across several donors.

The CDR3 is 14 residues long. V was shortened by 4 bases and J by 0 bases, with 8 bases between the two germline ends. Germline V CDR1 and CDR2: SGHNT, YYREEE (reference sequence). The data were produced by immunoSEQ multiplex PCR, yet TCRdb's version contains in-frame clones alone and is incomplete. The sample lists about a million clones; roughly 80% were seen once. Sequenced input: memory CD4+ T cells from PBMCs. The sample's subset: CD45RA-negative fraction. The chain employs TRBV5-4 and TRBJ1-3, with D unresolved. The receptor was isolated from a man aged 18-30 years in good health. Some clones in this sample may be carry-over from other donors' samples. The CDR3 here is CASSRSPSGNTIYF. Here the CDR3 DNA reads TGTGCCAGCAGCCGATCACCCTCTGGAAACACCATATATTTT.